This TCR beta chain comes out of a study of blood T cell repertoires in COVID-19. Study summary: Samples taken during acute and convalescent COVID-19 were collected in the United States, Italy and Spain.

This CDR3 has 19 residues. In germline, CDR1 is MDHEN, CDR2 SYDVKM. Trimming removed 5 bases from V and 0 bases from J; junction bases left unmatched: 13. Assay used: immunoSEQ multiplex PCR; TCRdb lists only in-frame clones, some missing. The repertoire holds some 270,000 clones, with around 93% as singletons. Those enrolled, adults aged roughly 18 to 89 years, came from about two dozen US areas. Input material: PBMCs or T cells enriched from blood (not recorded which). This sequence originates from a man aged 35 to 55 who had been exposed to COVID-19. The rearrangement uses TRBV28 and TRBJ2-1, with TRBD2 identical over 10 bases. CDR3 protein: CASSTRTSGGKSSYNEQFF. The CDR3 DNA sequence: TGTGCCAGCAGTACCCGGACTAGCGGAGGTAAAAGCTCCTACAATGAGCAGTTCTTC.